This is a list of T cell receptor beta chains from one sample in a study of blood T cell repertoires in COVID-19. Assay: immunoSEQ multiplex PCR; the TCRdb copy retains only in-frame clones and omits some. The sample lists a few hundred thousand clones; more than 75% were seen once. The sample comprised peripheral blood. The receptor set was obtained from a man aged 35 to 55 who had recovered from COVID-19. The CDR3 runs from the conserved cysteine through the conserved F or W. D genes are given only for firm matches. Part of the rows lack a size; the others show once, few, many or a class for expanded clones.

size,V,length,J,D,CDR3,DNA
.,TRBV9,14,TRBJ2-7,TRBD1,CASSAGTEVYEQYF,TGTGCCAGCAGCGCCGGGACAGAAGTCTACGAGCAGTACTTC
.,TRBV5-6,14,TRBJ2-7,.,CASSFQGIPYEQYF,TGTGCCAGCAGCTTCCAGGGAATCCCCTACGAGCAGTACTTC
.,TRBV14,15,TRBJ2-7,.,CASSQDQGMGYEQYF,TGTGCCAGCAGCCAAGATCAGGGGATGGGGTACGAGCAGTACTTC
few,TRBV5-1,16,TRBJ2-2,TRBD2,CASSGSTSGNTGELFF,TGCGCCAGCAGCGGGAGCACTAGCGGGAACACCGGGGAGCTGTTTTTT
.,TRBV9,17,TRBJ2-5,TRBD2,CASSPRTSGLPLETQYF,TGTGCCAGCAGCCCTCGGACTAGCGGCCTACCCCTTGAGACCCAGTACTTC
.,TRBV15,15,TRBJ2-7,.,CATSSFEQGAYEQYF,TGTGCCACCAGCTCCTTTGAACAGGGAGCCTACGAGCAGTACTTC
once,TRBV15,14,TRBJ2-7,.,CATSRRTSSYEQYF,TGTGCCACCAGCAGACGGACTTCTTCCTACGAGCAGTACTTC
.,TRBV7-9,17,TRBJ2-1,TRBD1,CASSLLGTGSRYNEQFF,TGTGCCAGCAGCCTCCTCGGGACAGGTTCCCGCTACAATGAGCAGTTCTTC
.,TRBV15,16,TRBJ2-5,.,CATSRAWIADQETQYF,TGTGCCACCAGCAGGGCCTGGATAGCGGACCAAGAGACCCAGTACTTC
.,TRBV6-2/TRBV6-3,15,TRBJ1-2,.,CASSFPRTDIYGYTF,TGTGCCAGCAGTTTCCCTCGGACTGACATCTATGGCTACACCTTC
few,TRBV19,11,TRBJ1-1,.,CASSRGVEAFF,TGTGCCAGTAGTAGGGGGGTTGAAGCTTTCTTT
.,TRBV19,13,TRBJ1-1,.,CASSIQVRGSAFF,TGTGCCAGTAGTATTCAGGTGAGGGGGTCGGCTTTCTTT
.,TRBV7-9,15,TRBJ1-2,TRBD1,CASSHIKAAGGGYTF,TGTGCCAGCAGCCATATTAAAGCCGCAGGGGGTGGCTACACCTTC
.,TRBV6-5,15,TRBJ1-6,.,CASRLDRGSNSPLHF,TGTGCCAGCAGACTGGACAGAGGATCAAATTCACCCCTCCACTTT
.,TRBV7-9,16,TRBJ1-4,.,CASSLAGRQPNEKLFF,TGTGCCAGCAGCTTGGCTGGTAGACAGCCTAATGAAAAACTGTTTTTT
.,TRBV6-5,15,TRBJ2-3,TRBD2,CASRNSGGAADTQYF,TGTGCCAGCAGGAACAGCGGGGGGGCCGCAGATACGCAGTATTTT
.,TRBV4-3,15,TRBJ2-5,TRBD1,CASSQDELDRGTQYF,TGCGCCAGCAGCCAAGATGAATTGGACAGGGGGACCCAGTACTTC
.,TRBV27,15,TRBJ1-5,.,CASSLAPGGNQPQHF,TGTGCCAGCAGTTTAGCCCCAGGGGGCAATCAGCCCCAGCATTTT
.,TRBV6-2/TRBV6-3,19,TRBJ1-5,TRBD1,CASSRPSLRDRVWGLPQHF,TGTGCCAGCAGCCGCCCTAGTCTCCGGGACAGGGTATGGGGTTTGCCCCAGCATTTT
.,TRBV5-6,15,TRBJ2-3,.,CASSFTGGGVDTQYF,TGTGCCAGCAGTTTTACGGGGGGCGGTGTAGATACGCAGTATTTT
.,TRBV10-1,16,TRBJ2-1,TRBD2,CASSESKASGVNEQFF,TGCGCCAGCAGTGAGTCGAAGGCTAGCGGGGTCAATGAGCAGTTCTTC
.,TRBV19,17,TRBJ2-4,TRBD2,CASHPLTSGLAKNIQYF,TGTGCCAGTCACCCCCTGACTAGCGGACTAGCCAAAAACATTCAGTACTTC
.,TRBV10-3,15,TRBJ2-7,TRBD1,CAIRLTGDKEEEQYF,TGTGCCATCAGACTAACAGGGGACAAAGAGGAAGAGCAGTACTTC
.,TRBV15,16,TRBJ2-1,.,CATSRPGGAGYNEQFF,TGTGCCACCAGCAGACCAGGTGGGGCCGGTTACAATGAGCAGTTCTTC
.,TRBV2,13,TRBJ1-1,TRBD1,CASSWTGGTEAFF,TGTGCCAGCAGTTGGACAGGGGGCACTGAAGCTTTCTTT
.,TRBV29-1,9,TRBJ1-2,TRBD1,CSAGTGNTF,TGCAGCGCCGGGACAGGGAACACCTTC
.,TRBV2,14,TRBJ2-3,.,CASSEGGTADTQYF,TGTGCCAGCAGTGAAGGCGGGACGGCAGATACGCAGTATTTT
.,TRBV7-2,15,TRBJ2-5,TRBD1,CASSEDRGRLETQYF,TGTGCCAGCAGCGAGGACAGGGGGCGCCTAGAGACCCAGTACTTC
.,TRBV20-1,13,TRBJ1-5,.,CSASSHSNQPQHF,TGCAGTGCTAGTTCCCATAGCAATCAGCCCCAGCATTTT
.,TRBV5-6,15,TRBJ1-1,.,CASILFLGRDTEAFF,TGTGCCAGCATCCTATTCCTTGGGAGGGACACTGAAGCTTTCTTT
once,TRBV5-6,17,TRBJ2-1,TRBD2,CASSWNTLAGVGNEQFF,TGTGCCAGCAGCTGGAATACACTAGCGGGGGTGGGCAATGAGCAGTTCTTC
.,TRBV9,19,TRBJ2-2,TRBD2,CASSEPLASGGRYTGELFF,TGTGCCAGCAGCGAGCCCCTCGCCAGCGGGGGGAGGTACACCGGGGAGCTGTTTTTT